A single sample is the source of the 10 T cell receptor beta chains below, sequenced in a study of blood T cells in healthy people across ages (dated by TCRdb to 2014 to 2015). To prepare the library, 5' RACE was applied. Data came from an Illumina HiSeq 2500. A second PCR of 7 to 11 cycles was performed with a sample-barcoded 5' primer and a J-beta primer mix. Starting from the raw public reads, TCRdb applied fastp trimming at Q25, assembled clones with MiXCR and retained in-frame beta chains. Every distinct CDR3 protein forms one entry, paired with its most common genes and DNA. The sample table holds hundreds of thousands of distinct CDR3 sequences, of which about 25% were seen once. 9.4% of the sample lies in the top ten. These records were also assigned to another study, of T cells of mothers and their children.

Material: blood. The receptor set was obtained from a boy between 10 and 17 years old in good health.

The chain carries TRBV4-3 and TRBJ2-3; 9 bases agree with TRBD2. V shed 1 base and J 2 bases; nucleotides not matched to a gene: 7. Per germline, CDR1 LGHNA and CDR2 YSLEER. The CDR3 extends over 17 amino acids. The CDR3 loop is CASSQGVGGGATDTQYF. The DNA of the CDR3 is TGCGCCAGCAGCCAAGGGGTTGGCGGGGGGGCCACAGATACGCAGTATTTT.

This clonotype was observed a few times. The gene calls are TRBV11-3 and TRBJ2-5; D gene ambiguous. Germline V lookup: CDR1 SGHNT, CDR2 YENEEA. Trimming left V 8 bases short and J 4 bases short, with 11 bases between. The CDR3 contains 12 residues. The CDR3 DNA follows: TGTGCCAGCGCCCAAGTAGGAGAGACCCAGTACTTC. Protein sequence: CASAQVGETQYF.

This clonotype was detected a few times. This chain connects TRBV2 to TRBJ1-5; possible D gene TRBD1, 5 bases. V shed 6 bases and J shed 2 bases, with 11 bases lying between them. The CDR3 sequence is 14 residues long. Per the germline V gene, CDR1 is SNHLY and CDR2 is FYNNEI. The CDR3 is CASRSREGNQPQHF. DNA of the CDR3: TGTGCCAGCAGATCCAGGGAGGGCAATCAGCCCCAGCATTTT.

The sample holds one count of this clonotype. The V call is TRBV20-1, the J call TRBJ1-1; D remains ambiguous. Germline CDR1 is DFQATT and CDR2 is SNEGSKA (reference sequence). V dropped 4 bases and J dropped 4 bases, with 7 bases sitting between them. The CDR3 loop spans 11 amino acids. The CDR3 DNA follows: TGCAGTGCTACCCCCAGCACTGAAGCTTTCTTT. Its protein product is CSATPSTEAFF.

This sequence joins TRBV20-1 and TRBJ2-5, with TRBD2 identical over 7 bases. Gene TRBJ2-7 matches the end of the DNA better, so the J call may be wrong. The CDR3 has 12 residues. Per germline, CDR1 DFQATT and CDR2 SNEGSKA (reference sequence). The CDR3 DNA is TGCAGTACCCTAGGACTAGTCTACGAGCAGTACTTC. It is translated as CSTLGLVYEQYF.

In the case of this clonotype: One junction end disagrees with the germline gene, perhaps due to a read error. The V and J genes are TRBV27 and TRBJ2-1, with TRBD1 as a possible D gene (6 bases). Germline V gene data show CDR1 as MNHEY and CDR2 as SMNVEV (reference sequence). The CDR3 runs 15 residues. The CDR3 sequence: CSSSLQGSGYNEQFF. The CDR3 nucleotides read TGTTCCAGCAGTTTACAGGGCTCCGGCTACAATGAGCAGTTCTTC.

This chain joins TRBV15 and TRBJ2-3; D possibly corresponds to TRBD2 (6 bases). V was clipped by 1 base and J by 2 bases, with 13 bases between them. CDR3 size: 16 residues. Germline loops: CDR1 LNHNV, CDR2 YYDKDF (reference sequence). CDR3 region: CATSRAGDPDTDTQYF. CDR3 DNA: TGTGCCACCAGCAGAGCGGGGGACCCAGACACAGATACGCAGTATTTT.

This chain's CDR3 is CASSQEPDTQYF. DNA for the CDR3: TGTGCCAGCAGCCAAGAGCCAGATACGCAGTATTTT. This chain joins TRBV3-1 and TRBJ2-3; D not resolved. The V and J ends lost 0 bases and 4 bases respectively, with 2 bases between them. CDR3 size: 12 residues. Germline V gene data show CDR1 as LGHDT and CDR2 as YNNKEL (reference sequence).

The J gene is TRBJ2-5, the V gene TRBV3-1; the match to TRBD2 covers 7 bases. Germline trimming cut 8 bases from V and 5 bases from J; bases unmatched to any gene: 5. The CDR3 extends over 12 amino acids. Germline lookup yields CDR1 LGHDT and CDR2 YNNKEL (reference sequence). Written as DNA, the CDR3 is TGTGCCAGCGCCGGGGAGGGGGAGACCCAGTACTTC. Its translation: CASAGEGETQYF.

This chain joins TRBV28 and TRBJ2-5; D is possibly TRBD2 (6 bases). In germline, CDR1 is MDHEN, CDR2 SYDVKM. The CDR3 runs 14 residues. With 3 bases removed from V and 5 bases from J, the gap between germline ends came to 13 bases. The CDR3 DNA reads TGTGCCAGCAGTTTGAGGGCTCGGGAGGAGACCCAGTACTTC. Its translation: CASSLRAREETQYF.